Listed below are T cell receptor beta chains from one sample, sequenced in a study of blood T cells in healthy people across ages. MiXCR was run by TCRdb on the 5' RACE reads, yielding one entry per CDR3 protein. The table records some 1,500,000 distinct CDR3 sequences, around 40% of them present only once. The material sequenced was blood. These receptors were obtained from a woman aged 18 to 35 in good health. CDR3s include the opening cysteine and the closing phenylalanine or tryptophan. D genes are given only for firm matches. Size tells how often a clone was seen (once, few, many) or the class of an expanded clone, and some rows leave it out.

D gene: TRBD2
J gene: TRBJ2-2
V gene: TRBV27
clone size: once
CDR3 protein: CASRPIWEGNTGELFF
CDR3 DNA: TGTGCCAGCAGACCAATTTGGGAGGGGAACACCGGGGAGCTGTTTTTT

D gene: -
J gene: TRBJ1-1
V gene: TRBV12-3/TRBV12-4
clone size: few
CDR3 protein: CASSSSGTEAFF
CDR3 DNA: TGTGCCAGCAGTTCCTCCGGGACAGAAGCTTTCTTT

D gene: TRBD2
J gene: TRBJ2-3
V gene: TRBV7-8
clone size: -
CDR3 protein: CASSLGGRKVDTQYF
CDR3 DNA: TGTGCCAGCAGCTTAGGCGGGAGGAAGGTGGATACGCAGTATTTT

D gene: -
J gene: TRBJ2-7
V gene: TRBV6-2/TRBV6-3
clone size: -
CDR3 protein: CASRTWGAEQYF
CDR3 DNA: TGTGCCAGCAGGACCTGGGGGGCCGAGCAGTACTTC

D gene: -
J gene: TRBJ2-7
V gene: TRBV5-1
clone size: -
CDR3 protein: CASSLGQALRYEQYF
CDR3 DNA: TGCGCCAGCAGCTTAGGGCAGGCCTTAAGGTACGAGCAGTACTTC

D gene: -
J gene: TRBJ2-2
V gene: TRBV6-5
clone size: -
CDR3 protein: CASRKGNTGELFF
CDR3 DNA: TGTGCCAGCAGGAAAGGGAACACCGGGGAGCTGTTTTTT

D gene: -
J gene: TRBJ1-6
V gene: TRBV11-2
clone size: -
CDR3 protein: CASSKFPRQAPFVANSPLHF
CDR3 DNA: TGTGCCAGCAGCAAATTTCCCCGACAAGCCCCCTTCGTGGCGAATTCACCCCTCCACTTT

D gene: -
J gene: TRBJ1-2
V gene: TRBV5-1
clone size: -
CDR3 protein: CASSLVPYYEGDYGYTF
CDR3 DNA: TGCGCCAGCAGCTTGGTTCCGTATTACGAGGGCGACTATGGCTACACCTTC

D gene: -
J gene: TRBJ1-5
V gene: TRBV6-5
clone size: -
CDR3 protein: CASRPGLGNQPQHF
CDR3 DNA: TGTGCCAGCAGACCAGGGTTGGGCAATCAGCCCCAGCATTTT

D gene: -
J gene: TRBJ1-2
V gene: TRBV12-3/TRBV12-4
clone size: few
CDR3 protein: CASSLTGWVYGYTF
CDR3 DNA: TGTGCCAGCAGTTTAACAGGGTGGGTCTATGGCTACACCTTC

D gene: -
J gene: TRBJ1-2
V gene: TRBV7-9
clone size: few
CDR3 protein: CASSVSGTTRIYGYTF
CDR3 DNA: TGTGCCAGCAGCGTTTCCGGGACAACCCGAATCTATGGCTACACCTTC

D gene: -
J gene: TRBJ2-7
V gene: TRBV24-1
clone size: -
CDR3 protein: CATSETPGHNYEQYF
CDR3 DNA: TGTGCCACCAGTGAGACGCCGGGACATAACTACGAGCAGTACTTC

D gene: TRBD1
J gene: TRBJ2-3
V gene: TRBV6-6
clone size: -
CDR3 protein: CASSYPDRITDTQYF
CDR3 DNA: TGTGCCAGCAGTTATCCGGACAGGATCACAGATACGCAGTATTTT

D gene: -
J gene: TRBJ2-7
V gene: TRBV30
clone size: -
CDR3 protein: CAWSANRDGSYEQYF
CDR3 DNA: TGTGCCTGGAGTGCAAACCGGGACGGGTCCTACGAGCAGTACTTC

D gene: TRBD2
J gene: TRBJ2-3
V gene: TRBV5-1
clone size: -
CDR3 protein: CASSWVAGGLTDTQYF
CDR3 DNA: TGCGCCAGCAGCTGGGTAGCGGGGGGCCTCACAGATACGCAGTATTTT

D gene: -
J gene: TRBJ2-7
V gene: TRBV4-1
clone size: few
CDR3 protein: CASSQGGRGGYEQYF
CDR3 DNA: TGCGCCAGCAGCCAAGGAGGTCGAGGAGGCTACGAGCAGTACTTC

D gene: TRBD2
J gene: TRBJ2-2
V gene: TRBV7-9
clone size: -
CDR3 protein: CASSLVLVTSGTGELFF
CDR3 DNA: TGTGCCAGCAGCTTAGTTCTTGTGACTAGCGGTACCGGGGAGCTGTTTTTT

D gene: -
J gene: TRBJ2-7
V gene: TRBV7-2
clone size: -
CDR3 protein: CASSPRAGPYEQYF
CDR3 DNA: TGTGCCAGCAGCCCCCGGGCAGGCCCCTACGAGCAGTACTTC

D gene: -
J gene: TRBJ2-3
V gene: TRBV27
clone size: -
CDR3 protein: CASSPRDLRRADTQYF
CDR3 DNA: TGTGCCAGCAGTCCCCGGGACCTCCGTCGGGCAGATACGCAGTATTTT

D gene: -
J gene: TRBJ2-1
V gene: TRBV7-3
clone size: few
CDR3 protein: CASSIDPLPYNEQFF
CDR3 DNA: TGTGCCAGCAGCATTGATCCCTTACCCTACAATGAGCAGTTCTTC

D gene: -
J gene: TRBJ2-1
V gene: TRBV20-1
clone size: -
CDR3 protein: CSASPRLADEQFF
CDR3 DNA: TGCAGTGCCTCCCCCCGGCTAGCCGATGAGCAGTTCTTC

D gene: -
J gene: TRBJ1-5
V gene: TRBV7-8
clone size: -
CDR3 protein: CASSITGFSNQPQHF
CDR3 DNA: TGTGCCAGCAGCATAACAGGGTTTAGCAATCAGCCCCAGCATTTT

D gene: TRBD1
J gene: TRBJ2-6
V gene: TRBV28
clone size: -
CDR3 protein: CASSLERTGDSGANVLTF
CDR3 DNA: TGTGCCAGCAGTTTGGAGCGGACAGGCGACTCTGGGGCCAACGTCCTGACTTTC

D gene: TRBD1
J gene: TRBJ2-1
V gene: TRBV2
clone size: -
CDR3 protein: CASRLQGVEQFF
CDR3 DNA: TGTGCCAGCAGATTGCAGGGGGTAGAGCAGTTCTTC

D gene: -
J gene: TRBJ2-2
V gene: TRBV5-1
clone size: once
CDR3 protein: CASSLSFRNTGELFF
CDR3 DNA: TGCGCCAGCAGCTTGTCGTTCAGGAACACCGGGGAGCTGTTTTTT

D gene: -
J gene: TRBJ2-3
V gene: TRBV7-2
clone size: few
CDR3 protein: CASSLALALTDTQYF
CDR3 DNA: TGTGCCAGCAGCTTAGCCCTAGCGCTCACAGATACGCAGTATTTT

D gene: -
J gene: TRBJ1-2
V gene: TRBV7-9
clone size: -
CDR3 protein: CANSARNYGDTF
CDR3 DNA: TGTGCCAACAGCGCCAGGAACTATGGTGACACCTTC

D gene: -
J gene: TRBJ1-4
V gene: TRBV6-1
clone size: -
CDR3 protein: CASSDRDLAANEKLFF
CDR3 DNA: TGTGCCAGCAGTGACCGGGACCTCGCGGCTAATGAAAAACTGTTTTTT

D gene: -
J gene: TRBJ2-5
V gene: TRBV7-2
clone size: -
CDR3 protein: CASSSERAYNEQYF
CDR3 DNA: TGTGCCAGCAGCTCCGAGCGGGCGTACAATGAGCAGTACTTC